This paragraph covers one TCR beta chain sequence. The data derive from a study of blood T cell repertoires in COVID-19. On the study more broadly: The cDNA or gDNA used as material had been derived from T cells, B-cell-depleted T cells, or PBMCs.

CDR3 size: 13 residues. Trimming took 4 bases from V and 6 from J; bases not matched to a gene: 3. Germline loops: CDR1 ENHRY, CDR2 SYGVKD. Seattle cases were enrolled at active infection and followed longitudinally. Original processing methods: How many nucleated cells were present was estimated from reference gene primer amplification. Method: immunoSEQ multiplex PCR; TCRdb's copy keeps in-frame clones and lacks some. V and J calls and clone size are as listed in that table; D and trimming were resolved from the DNA. The profile shows over 450,000 clones, about 89% of them singletons. The TCR sequence derives from a woman between 50 and 59 years old with COVID-19, enrolled during active disease. The sample comprised peripheral blood. The V and J genes are TRBV10-3 and TRBJ1-5; 7 positions match TRBD1. Here the CDR3 reads CAISGAGGQPQHF. CDR3 nucleotides: TGTGCCATCAGTGGTGCAGGGGGTCAGCCCCAGCATTTT.